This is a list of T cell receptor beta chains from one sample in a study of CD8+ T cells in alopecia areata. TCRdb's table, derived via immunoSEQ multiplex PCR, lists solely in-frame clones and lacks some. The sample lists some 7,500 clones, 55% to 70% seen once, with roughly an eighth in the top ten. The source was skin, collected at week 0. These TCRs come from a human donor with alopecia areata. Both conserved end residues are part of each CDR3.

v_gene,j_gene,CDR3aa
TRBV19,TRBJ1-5,CASSIAGAAQHF
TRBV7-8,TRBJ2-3,CASSFQGPTDTQYF
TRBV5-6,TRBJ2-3,CASSLVGGGLTSTDTQYF
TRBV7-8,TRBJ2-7,CASSAGRSYEQYF
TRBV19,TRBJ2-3,CATQIIAGGTDTQYF
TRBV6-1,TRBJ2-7,CASSEAAFPPYEQYF
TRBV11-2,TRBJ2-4,CASSTRTGGVAKNIQYF
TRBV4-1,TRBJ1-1,CASSQDIDRAEAFF
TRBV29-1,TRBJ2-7,CSARLDLAWGPYEQYF
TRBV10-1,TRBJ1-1,CASSLPNRRQNTEAFF
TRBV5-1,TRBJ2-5,CASSQTPGGGETQYF
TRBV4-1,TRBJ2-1,CASSPDRGFYNEQFF
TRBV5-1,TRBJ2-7,CASSSGTGVGEQYF
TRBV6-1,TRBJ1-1,CASSEGNTEAFF
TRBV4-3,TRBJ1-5,CASSMTDSNQPQHF
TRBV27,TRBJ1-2,CASSFGRDYGYTF
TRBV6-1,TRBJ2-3,CASSEVGNTQYF
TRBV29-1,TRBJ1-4,CSAGTPSEKLFF
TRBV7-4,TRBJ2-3,CASSPGGTDTQYF
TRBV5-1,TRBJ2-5,CASSLAVPGETQYF
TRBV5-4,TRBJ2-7,CASSSDVRGQQYF
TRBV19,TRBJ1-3,CASSSETVTSRSGNTIYF
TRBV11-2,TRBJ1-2,CASSPVGTEAGYTF
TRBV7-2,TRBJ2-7,CASSLGSGTYEQYF
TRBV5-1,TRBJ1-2,CASTQGDRAQNYGYTF
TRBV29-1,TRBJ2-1,CSAGTGTGHNEQFF
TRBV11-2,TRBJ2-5,CASSLQDWETQYF
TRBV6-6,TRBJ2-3,CASSYSGRDTQYF
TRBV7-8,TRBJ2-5,CASSLLTVDQETQYF
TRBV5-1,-,CASSMREGYEQYF
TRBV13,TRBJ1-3,CASSLIGKNTIYF
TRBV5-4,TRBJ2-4,CASSRRDRSGNIQYF
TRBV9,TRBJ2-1,CASSGRDRGYNEQFF
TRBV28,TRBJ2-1,CASTRSMMLGGQFF
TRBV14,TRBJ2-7,CASSQFGLGEQYF
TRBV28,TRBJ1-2,CASSIQTGLYGYTF
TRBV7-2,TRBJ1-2,CASSPNHRYGYTF
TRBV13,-,CASSFPPGTGSEQYF
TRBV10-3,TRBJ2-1,CAISESVILWRFQTYNEQFF
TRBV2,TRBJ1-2,CASSLTGDGYTF
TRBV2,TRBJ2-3,CASGSIGLATDTQYF
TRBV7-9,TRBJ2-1,CASSFGEGAYNEQFF
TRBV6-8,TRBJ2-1,CASSYTGFGNEQFF
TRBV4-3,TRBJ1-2,CASSQVRGPYGYTF
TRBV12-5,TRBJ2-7,CASGLVLAGDYEQYF
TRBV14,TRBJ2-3,CASSQVGVGGGITDTQYF